These 22 T cell receptor beta chains came from one sample sequenced in a study of shared clonotypes between healthy human individuals. Sequencing was performed with immunoSEQ multiplex PCR; in TCRdb, only in-frame clones are kept and a portion is missing. The sample lists about 380,000 clones, roughly 96% seen once, with about 0.32% in the top ten. The sequenced material came from memory CD8+ T cells sorted from blood. Indicated subset: CD45RO+ cells pooled with CCR7-negative TemRA cells. The receptors stem from a man in his thirties or forties in good health.

This chain connects TRBV5-5 to TRBJ1-1; unclear D gene. Trimming took 2 bases from V and 1 from J, leaving 9 bases between them. Germline-derived CDR1 and CDR2 are SGHKS and YYEKEE (reference sequence). The CDR3 is 14 residues long. The CDR3 DNA follows: TGTGCCAGCAGCTTCCGGGTTGGGAACACTGAAGCTTTCTTT. Translating gives CASSFRVGNTEAFF.

The chain employs TRBV27 and TRBJ2-1; 11 bases align to TRBD2. This CDR3 comprises 22 residues. V lost 1 base and J lost 0; bases outside the gene matches: 17. In germline, CDR1 is MNHEY, CDR2 SMNVEV (reference sequence). Written as DNA, the CDR3 is TGTGCCAGCAGTTTATGGCCCCCAGTGACTAGCGGGATAAGGAGCTCCTACAATGAGCAGTTCTTC. It translates to CASSLWPPVTSGIRSSYNEQFF.

This sequence joins TRBV7-9 and TRBJ2-5; D ambiguous. The CDR3 is 14 amino acids. Germline V CDR1 and CDR2: SEHNR, FQNEAQ (reference sequence). The V end lost 5 bases, the J end lost 5 bases, and 15 bases lay between the germline ends. CDR3 DNA sequence: TGTGCCAGCAGCCCCCGTTCAATTCATGAGACCCAGTACTTC. The encoded protein is CASSPRSIHETQYF.

This rearrangement joins TRBV10-3 to TRBJ2-3; 7 positions agree with TRBD1. The germline gives CDR1 ENHRY, CDR2 SYGVKD. Germline trimming cut 6 bases from V and 3 bases from J; bases unmatched to any gene: 9. The length of the CDR3 is 15 residues. The DNA for the CDR3 is TGTGCCATCAGAAATTCAGGGGGTGGGACAGATACGCAGTATTTT. Protein: CAIRNSGGGTDTQYF.

CDR3 amino acids: CASRSTAGIYNEQFF. The CDR3 DNA reads TGTGCCAGCAGGAGTACAGCGGGAATCTACAATGAGCAGTTCTTC. The J gene is TRBJ2-1, the V gene TRBV2; TRBD2 agrees at 7 bases. CDR1 is SNHLY and CDR2 is FYNNEI in the germline V gene. This CDR3 region has 15 residues. Trimming at V came to 6 bases and at J to 3 bases, leaving 8 bases not matched to a gene.

A word on this clone: At the DNA level, this CDR3 is encoded by other sequences in the same sample as well. This chain links TRBV28 with TRBJ1-2; D unresolved. Germline assignment: CDR1 MDHEN and CDR2 SYDVKM. Trimming cost V 2 bases and J 2 bases, with 3 bases left between them. The CDR3 is 12 residues long. The CDR3 coding sequence is TGTGCCAGCAGTTTACTGAACTATGGCTACACCTTC. Translating it yields CASSLLNYGYTF.

This clone was picked up one time. The J gene is TRBJ1-2, the V gene TRBV6-6; perhaps TRBD1 as D (6 bases). V was cut by 5 bases and J by 0 bases, with 13 bases left in between. The CDR3 consists of 15 residues. CDR1 MNHNY and CDR2 SVGAGI come from the germline V gene (reference sequence). The DNA of the CDR3 is TGTGCCAGCAGTGGCCGGGGGGCCCCTAACTATGGCTACACCTTC. Amino acids: CASSGRGAPNYGYTF.

This sequence joins TRBV2 and TRBJ2-7; possible D gene TRBD2, 5 bases. Germline V gene data show CDR1 as SNHLY and CDR2 as FYNNEI. V gave up 8 bases and J gave up 0 bases, with 8 bases separating them. This CDR3 has 12 amino acids. The CDR3 sequence: CASDAGSYEQYF. The CDR3 DNA sequence: TGTGCCAGCGATGCGGGCTCCTACGAGCAGTACTTC.

The chain carries TRBV5-1 and TRBJ1-2, with D unresolved. V was pared by 4 bases and J by 0 bases, with 7 bases between. The germline gives CDR1 SGHRS, CDR2 YFSETQ. CDR3 length: 13 residues. The CDR3 DNA reads TGCGCCAGCAGCAAGGGAGCTAACTATGGCTACACCTTC. Protein sequence: CASSKGANYGYTF. Drawing the rest from reference TRBV5-1 and TRBJ1-2, the complete variable domain is KAGVTQTPRYLIKTRGQQVTLSCSPISGHRSVSWYQQTPGQGLQFLFEYFSETQRNKGNFPGRFSGRQFSNSRSEMNVSTLELGDSALYLCASSKGANYGYTFGSGTRLTVV.

The chain employs TRBV30 and TRBJ1-5, with no clear D. Germline V gene lookup returns CDR1 GTSNPN and CDR2 SVGIG (reference sequence). V lost 5 bases to trimming and J lost 6 bases, with 14 bases between them. CDR3 length: 13 amino acids. The CDR3 reads CAWGRLGAQPQHF. The CDR3 nucleotides read TGTGCCTGGGGGAGACTTGGTGCTCAGCCCCAGCATTTT.

V gene TRBV6-1 combines with J gene TRBJ1-5; 10 bases fit TRBD1. After removal of 6 bases from V and 6 bases from J, the junction contained 2 bases not matched to a gene. Germline loops: CDR1 MNHNS, CDR2 SASEGT. CDR3 size: 13 residues. This CDR3 reads CASRDRGGQPQHF. The CDR3 nucleotides are TGTGCCAGCAGGGACAGGGGGGGTCAGCCCCAGCATTTT.

V is TRBV14 and J is TRBJ1-6, with a weak D call TRBD1 (6 bases). The CDR3 has 15 residues. The V gene lost 3 bases and the J gene lost 5 bases, with 11 bases spanning the gap. Germline CDR1 SGHDN, CDR2 FVKESK. DNA of the CDR3: TGTGCCAGCAGCCAGGGGGGCAGGGATAATTCACCCCTCCACTTT. Amino acids: CASSQGGRDNSPLHF. Full variable domain (remainder filled in from reference TRBV14 and TRBJ1-6): EAGVTQFPSHSVIEKGQTVTLRCDPISGHDNLYWYRRVMGKEIKFLLHFVKESKQDESGMPNNRFLAERTGGTYSTLKVQPAELEDSGVYFCASSQGGRDNSPLHFGNGTRLTVT.

The chain employs TRBV28 and TRBJ1-3; 8 nucleotides agree with TRBD1. The CDR3 has 13 amino acids. CDR1 is MDHEN and CDR2 is SYDVKM in the germline V gene. The V gene end was trimmed by 8 bases and the J gene end by 3 bases; junction bases not matched to a gene: 3. The DNA for the CDR3 is TGTGCCAGCCCCGACAGGGGTGGAAACACCATATATTTT. Its protein is CASPDRGGNTIYF. The full variable domain, rest sourced from reference TRBV28 and TRBJ1-3, is DVKVTQSSRYLVKRTGEKVFLECVQDMDHENMFWYRQDPGLGLRLIYFSYDVKMKEKGDIPEGYSVSREKKERFSLILESASTNQTSMYLCASPDRGGNTIYFGEGSWLTVV.

CDR3: CAISPTGGEMNTEAFF. The DNA for the CDR3 is TGTGCCATCAGCCCGACAGGGGGCGAAATGAACACTGAAGCTTTCTTT. The chain is built from TRBV10-3 and TRBJ1-1, with 10 bases matching TRBD1. The CDR3 runs 16 residues. The germline V gene encodes CDR1 ENHRY and CDR2 SYGVKD. With 6 bases clipped from V and 0 bases from J, the junction kept 7 bases outside the gene matches.

V and J are TRBV6-6 and TRBJ1-3; maybe TRBD1 (5 bases). The CDR3 totals 14 residues. The V end lost 8 bases, the J end lost 0 bases, and 11 bases lay between the germline ends. Per germline, CDR1 MNHNY and CDR2 SVGAGI (reference sequence). The CDR3 spells CASRWGLSGNTIYF. The DNA for the CDR3 is TGTGCCAGCCGTTGGGGCCTCTCTGGAAACACCATATATTTT.

V gene TRBV27 combines with J gene TRBJ2-7; TRBD1 matches at 11 bases. Germline V lookup: CDR1 MNHEY, CDR2 SMNVEV (reference sequence). J lost 4 bases, V lost 4 bases, and 6 bases had no gene match. CDR3 length equals 15 residues. The CDR3: CASSSWTGGGYEQYF. CDR3 DNA sequence: TGTGCCAGCAGTTCATGGACAGGGGGCGGGTACGAGCAGTACTTC.

CDR3: CAIRGHSGNTIYF. In DNA form, the CDR3 reads TGTGCCATCCGTGGGCACTCTGGAAACACCATATATTTT. The chain links TRBV10-3 to TRBJ1-3; D not resolved. V was trimmed by 8 bases and J by 0 bases, leaving 8 bases between them. The CDR3 contains 13 residues. Germline V gene data show CDR1 as ENHRY and CDR2 as SYGVKD.

This clone was seen only once. The CDR3 reads CASSEGTTNEKLFF. CDR3 sequence (DNA): TGCGCCAGCAGCGAGGGGACAACTAATGAAAAACTGTTTTTT. The rearrangement links TRBV5-1 to TRBJ1-4; D might be TRBD1 (5 bases). CDR1 is SGHRS and CDR2 is YFSETQ in the germline V gene. Trimming pared 4 bases from V and 0 bases from J, leaving 7 bases between. The CDR3 extends over 14 amino acids. Filled out from reference TRBV5-1 and TRBJ1-4, the complete variable domain reads KAGVTQTPRYLIKTRGQQVTLSCSPISGHRSVSWYQQTPGQGLQFLFEYFSETQRNKGNFPGRFSGRQFSNSRSEMNVSTLELGDSALYLCASSEGTTNEKLFFGSGTQLSVL.

This clone came up once. The chain has TRBV6-1 and TRBJ1-6; maybe TRBD1 (5 bases). V lost 0 bases, J lost 1 base, and 7 bases lay in between. The CDR3 spans 16 residues. Germline V gene data show CDR1 as MNHNS and CDR2 as SASEGT. The CDR3 DNA follows: TGTGCCAGCAGTGAAGCAGGGGTGTCCTATAATTCACCCCTCCACTTT. Translating gives CASSEAGVSYNSPLHF.

The chain employs TRBV5-4 and TRBJ2-1, with 10 bases identical to TRBD2. Germline CDR1 reads SGHNT; CDR2 reads YYREEE (reference sequence). The CDR3 sequence is 18 residues long. The V and J ends lost 5 bases and 6 bases, in that order; junction bases with no gene match: 17. The CDR3 DNA reads TGTGCCAGCAGTTCGAGCTACCGACTAGCGGGCCACTCCAATGAGCAGTTCTTC. This codes for CASSSSYRLAGHSNEQFF.

The rearrangement links TRBV30 to TRBJ2-1; D is perhaps TRBD1 or TRBD2 (5 bases each). Germline V gives CDR1 GTSNPN, CDR2 SVGIG (reference sequence). The CDR3 is 10 amino acids. The CDR3 DNA reads TGTGCTCGGGGCCACAATGAGCAGTTCTTC. Translated, it gives CARGHNEQFF.

The chain carries TRBV30 and TRBJ1-5, with D unresolved. From germline, CDR1 is GTSNPN and CDR2 SVGIG (reference sequence). The CDR3 is 13 amino acids. V shed 0 bases and J shed 6 bases, with 9 bases lying between them. Written as DNA, the CDR3 is TGTGCCTGGAGTGTAAAGGGTAGTCAGCCCCAGCATTTT. This gives the protein CAWSVKGSQPQHF.